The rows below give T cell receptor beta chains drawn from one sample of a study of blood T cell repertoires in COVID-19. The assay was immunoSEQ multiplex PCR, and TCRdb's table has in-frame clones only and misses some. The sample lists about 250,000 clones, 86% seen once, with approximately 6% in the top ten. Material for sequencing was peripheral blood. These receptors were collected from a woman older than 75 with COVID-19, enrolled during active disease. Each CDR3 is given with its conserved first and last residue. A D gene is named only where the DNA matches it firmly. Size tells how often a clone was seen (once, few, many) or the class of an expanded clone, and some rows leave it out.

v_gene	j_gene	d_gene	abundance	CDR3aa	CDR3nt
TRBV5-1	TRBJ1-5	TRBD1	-	CASSWTGGTNQPQHF	TGCGCCAGCAGCTGGACAGGGGGCACAAATCAGCCCCAGCATTTT
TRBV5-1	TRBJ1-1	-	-	CASSSSGTTGAFF	TGCGCCAGCAGCTCCTCCGGGACGACAGGAGCTTTCTTT
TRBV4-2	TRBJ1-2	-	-	CASSQEGSRGGYTF	TGTGCCAGCAGCCAAGAAGGATCCAGGGGAGGCTACACCTTC
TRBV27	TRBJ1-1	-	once	CASSLRGRGGNTEAFF	TGTGCCAGCAGTTTAAGGGGTAGAGGGGGGAACACTGAAGCTTTCTTT
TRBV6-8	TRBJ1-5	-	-	CASRDRGLLAQHF	TGTGCCAGCAGGGATAGGGGCCTTTTGGCCCAGCATTTT
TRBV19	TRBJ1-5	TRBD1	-	CASSTTGLSNQPQHF	TGTGCCAGTAGTACGACAGGGTTAAGCAATCAGCCCCAGCATTTT
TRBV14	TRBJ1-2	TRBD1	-	CASSQREDRGDGYTF	TGTGCCAGCAGCCAGAGGGAGGACAGGGGGGACGGCTACACCTTC
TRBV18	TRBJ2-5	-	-	CASSPRLEFETQYF	TGTGCCAGCTCACCAAGACTAGAGTTCGAGACCCAGTACTTC
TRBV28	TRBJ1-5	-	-	CASSLATGGNQPQHF	TGTGCCAGCAGTTTAGCAACGGGGGGAAATCAGCCCCAGCATTTT
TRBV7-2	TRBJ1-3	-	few	CASSPGDSGNTIYF	TGTGCCAGCAGCCCCGGGGACTCTGGAAACACCATATATTTT
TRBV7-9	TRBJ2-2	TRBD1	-	CASSLAGGLNGELFF	TGTGCCAGCAGCTTGGCAGGGGGATTAAACGGGGAGTTGTTTTTT
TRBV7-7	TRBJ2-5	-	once	CASSLSGQQETQYF	TGTGCCAGCAGCTTGTCTGGGCAACAAGAGACCCAGTACTTC
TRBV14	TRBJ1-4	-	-	CASSLTATNEKLFF	TGTGCCAGCAGCCTGACAGCAACTAATGAAAAACTGTTTTTT
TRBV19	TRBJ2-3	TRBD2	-	CASSIVASGGDTQYF	TGTGCCAGTAGTATAGTGGCTAGCGGGGGAGATACGCAGTATTTT
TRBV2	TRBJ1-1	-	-	CASSDSLGGTEAFF	TGTGCCAGCAGTGATTCTCTGGGGGGCACTGAAGCTTTCTTT
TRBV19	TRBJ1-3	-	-	CASRAGDLGNTIYF	TGTGCCAGTAGAGCGGGGGATCTTGGAAACACCATATATTTT
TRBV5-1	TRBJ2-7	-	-	CASSLAGVDPHRPQTVNYEQYF	TGCGCCAGCAGCTTGGCCGGGGTCGATCCACACCGTCCCCAAACGGTGAACTACGAGCAGTACTTC
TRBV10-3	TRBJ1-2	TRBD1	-	CAISGEDRGHYGYTF	TGTGCCATCAGTGGGGAGGACAGGGGACACTATGGCTACACCTTC
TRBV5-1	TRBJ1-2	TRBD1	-	CASRTGTGTYGYTF	TGCGCCAGCAGAACAGGGACAGGGACCTATGGCTACACCTTC
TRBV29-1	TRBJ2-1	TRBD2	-	CSVSSGGRYNEQFF	TGCAGCGTTTCCTCGGGGGGGCGGTACAATGAGCAGTTCTTC
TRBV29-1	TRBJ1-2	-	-	CSTQGVDGPGGYTF	TGCAGCACCCAAGGGGTGGACGGCCCCGGTGGCTACACCTTC
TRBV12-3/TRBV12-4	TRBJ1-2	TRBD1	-	CASMGQRYGYTF	TGTGCCAGTATGGGACAGAGGTATGGCTACACCTTC
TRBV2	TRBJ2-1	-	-	CASEGGEQFF	TGTGCCAGCGAAGGGGGTGAGCAGTTCTTC
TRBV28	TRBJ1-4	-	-	CASGTLNEKLFF	TGTGCCAGTGGGACACTTAATGAAAAACTGTTTTTT
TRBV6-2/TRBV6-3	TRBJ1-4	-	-	CASSRPQGVIGEKLFF	TGTGCCAGCAGCCGGCCACAGGGCGTTATTGGAGAAAAACTGTTTTTT
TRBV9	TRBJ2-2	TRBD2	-	CASSVGGERGAIGELFF	TGTGCCAGCAGCGTAGGAGGGGAGCGGGGGGCAATCGGGGAGCTGTTTTTT
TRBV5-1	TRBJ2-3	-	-	CASSPGGQRTDTQYF	TGCGCCAGCAGCCCGGGGGGCCAGCGCACAGATACGCAGTATTTT
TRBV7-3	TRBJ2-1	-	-	CASSLGLYNEQFF	TGTGCCAGCAGCTTGGGGCTATACAATGAGCAGTTCTTC
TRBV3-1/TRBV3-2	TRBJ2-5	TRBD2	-	CASSQTSGGGETQYF	TGTGCCAGCAGCCAGACTAGCGGGGGGGGAGAGACCCAGTACTTC
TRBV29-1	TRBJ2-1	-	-	CSVRGGGEQFF	TGCAGCGTTAGGGGAGGGGGTGAGCAGTTCTTC
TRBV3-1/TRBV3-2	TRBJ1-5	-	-	CASSQGRRQPQHF	TGTGCCAGCAGCCAAGGCAGGAGGCAGCCCCAGCATTTT
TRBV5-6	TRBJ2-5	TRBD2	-	CASSQIAGMETQYF	TGTGCCAGCAGCCAAATAGCGGGGATGGAGACCCAGTACTTC
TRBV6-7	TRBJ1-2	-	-	CASSYGGTPNGYTF	TGTGCCAGCAGTTACGGGGGGACCCCAAACGGCTACACCTTC
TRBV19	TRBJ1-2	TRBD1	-	CASRVDRDYGYTF	TGTGCCAGTAGAGTCGACAGGGATTATGGCTACACCTTC
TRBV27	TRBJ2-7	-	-	CASHRVGGTAIGGEQYF	TGTGCCAGCCACCGTGTAGGAGGGACAGCGATCGGAGGGGAGCAGTACTTC
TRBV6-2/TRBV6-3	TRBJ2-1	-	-	CASSYPQAPSSYNEQFF	TGTGCCAGCAGTTATCCCCAGGCCCCCAGCTCCTACAATGAGCAGTTCTTC
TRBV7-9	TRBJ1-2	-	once	CASSLTLSGISDGYTF	TGTGCCAGCAGCTTAACCCTCAGCGGGATTTCGGATGGCTACACCTTC
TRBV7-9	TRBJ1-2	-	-	CASSSPSRGQFNYGYTF	TGTGCCAGCAGCTCCCCGAGTCGGGGTCAATTCAACTATGGCTACACCTTC
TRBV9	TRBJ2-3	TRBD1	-	CASSVGDRGSDTQYF	TGTGCCAGCAGCGTAGGGGACAGAGGTTCAGATACGCAGTATTTT
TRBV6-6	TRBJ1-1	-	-	CASSYSRYTGDTAFF	TGTGCCAGCAGTTACTCTAGGTATACAGGAGATACAGCTTTCTTT
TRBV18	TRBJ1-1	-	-	CASSLLTGTNTEAFF	TGTGCCAGCTCACTACTAACAGGGACGAACACTGAAGCTTTCTTT
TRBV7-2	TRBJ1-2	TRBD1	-	CASSRPGTGGGYTF	TGTGCCAGCAGCCGTCCCGGGACAGGGGGGGGCTACACCTTC
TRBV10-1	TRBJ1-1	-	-	CASSDPGRNTEAFF	TGCGCCAGCAGTGACCCGGGAAGGAACACTGAAGCTTTCTTT
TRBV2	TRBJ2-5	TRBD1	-	CASGEAGGKETQYF	TGTGCCAGCGGTGAGGCAGGGGGAAAAGAGACCCAGTACTTC
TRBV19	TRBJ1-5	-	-	CASTLGSIRANQPQHF	TGTGCCAGTACCCTAGGATCCATCAGAGCTAATCAGCCCCAGCATTTT
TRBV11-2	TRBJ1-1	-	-	CASSPTRTDMNTEAFF	TGTGCCAGCAGCCCAACTCGGACAGACATGAACACTGAAGCTTTCTTT
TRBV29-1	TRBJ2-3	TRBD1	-	CSVEGQGATDTQYF	TGCAGCGTTGAGGGACAGGGGGCCACAGATACGCAGTATTTT
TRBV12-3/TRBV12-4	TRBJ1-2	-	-	CASSLGLNYGYTF	TGTGCCAGCAGTTTGGGCCTTAACTATGGCTACACCTTC
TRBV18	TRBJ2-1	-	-	CASSRAGTSYNEQFF	TGTGCCAGCTCACGTGCCGGGACATCCTACAATGAGCAGTTCTTC
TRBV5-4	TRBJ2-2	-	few	CASISQAGATGELFF	TGTGCCAGTATTTCTCAGGCGGGGGCCACCGGGGAGCTGTTTTTT
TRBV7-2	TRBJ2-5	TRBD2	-	CASSLIGPAGGSETQYF	TGTGCCAGCAGCTTAATTGGGCCAGCGGGGGGATCAGAGACCCAGTACTTC
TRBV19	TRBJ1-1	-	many	CASSTTGTEAFF	TGTGCCAGTAGCACTACCGGCACTGAAGCTTTCTTT
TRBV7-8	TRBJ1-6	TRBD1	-	CASSLAEMDRGRSYNSPLHF	TGTGCCAGCAGCTTAGCGGAGATGGACAGGGGGCGATCCTATAATTCACCCCTCCACTTT
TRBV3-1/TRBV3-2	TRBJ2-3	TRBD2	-	CASSLTLAGGSTDTQYF	TGTGCCAGCAGCCTCACCCTAGCGGGGGGGAGTACAGATACGCAGTATTTT
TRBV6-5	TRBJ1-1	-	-	CASSYSRGGTEAFF	TGTGCCAGCAGTTACTCGAGGGGGGGCACTGAAGCTTTCTTT